The 18 T cell receptor beta chains below come from one sample, sequenced in a study of response to subunit inactivated influenza vaccine. TCRdb reprocessed the RT-PCR reads via MiXCR and lists one record per CDR3 protein. The data contain a few hundred thousand distinct CDR3 sequences, 20% to 25% of them seen just once; the ten biggest clones take up roughly 10%. The sample in question was PBMCs from blood, obtained about 20 months after vaccination. The receptor source for this set is a man aged 50 to 69 who received an inactivated influenza vaccine.

This clonotype showed up just once. V gene TRBV5-5 combines with J gene TRBJ2-5, with a tentative D call TRBD1 (5 bases). The CDR3 spans 15 residues. Trimming left V 0 bases short and J 2 bases short, with 11 bases between. Per germline, CDR1 SGHKS and CDR2 YYEKEE (reference sequence). DNA of the CDR3: TGTGCCAGCAGCTTGGGGGGCTACAGGCAAGAGACCCAGTACTTC. Its protein product is CASSLGGYRQETQYF.

This clonotype was counted a few times. The gene calls are TRBV27 and TRBJ1-5; D unclear. In germline, CDR1 is MNHEY, CDR2 SMNVEV (reference sequence). CDR3 length equals 17 residues. Trimming stripped 0 bases from V and 5 bases from J, with 17 bases between. CDR3 protein: CASSLSSLGRIHQPQHF. Here the CDR3 DNA reads TGTGCCAGCAGTTTATCCTCCCTGGGGAGGATCCATCAGCCCCAGCATTTT.

This clonotype was recorded a few times. The V gene is TRBV7-7, the J gene TRBJ2-1; D not resolved. This CDR3 comprises 13 residues. Germline loops: CDR1 SSHAT, CDR2 FNYEAQ (reference sequence). Trimming removed 1 base at V and 10 bases at J, with 11 bases between. CDR3 nucleotide sequence: TGTGCCAGCAGCTTAGAGGCGGCTAGAGAGCAGTTCTTC. It codes for CASSLEAAREQFF. Combining the CDR3 with reference TRBV7-7 and TRBJ2-1 gives the whole variable domain GAGVSQSPRYKVTKRGQDVTLRCDPISSHATLYWYQQALGQGPEFLTYFNYEAQPDKSGLPSDRFSAERPEGSISTLTIQRTEQRDSAMYRCASSLEAAREQFFGPGTRLTVL.

This clonotype was counted at least ten times. This sequence joins TRBV12-3 or TRBV12-4 and TRBJ1-2; 8 bases are a match to TRBD1. The CDR3 is made up of 13 amino acids. V gave up 6 bases and J gave up 4 bases; unmatched junction bases: 4. CDR3 bases: TGTGCCAGCAGCGACACAGGGGGCTATGGCTACACCTTC. It codes for CASSDTGGYGYTF.

The chain has TRBV15 and TRBJ1-6, with 9 bases aligning to TRBD1. This CDR3 comprises 15 residues. Germline CDR1 LNHNV, CDR2 YYDKDF (reference sequence). The V gene end was trimmed by 3 bases and the J gene end by 10 bases; junction bases not matched to a gene: 7. CDR3 DNA: TGTGCCACCAGCAGTTCCGGGACAGGGTACTCACCCCTCCACTTT. This encodes CATSSSGTGYSPLHF.

This clonotype was counted only a few times. V usage is TRBV2 and J usage is TRBJ2-5; D tentatively reads TRBD1 or TRBD2 (5 bases each). V lost 4 bases to trimming and J lost 1 base, with 13 bases between them. The CDR3 is 15 amino acids. The germline CDR1 and CDR2 sequences are SNHLY and FYNNEI. CDR3 DNA: TGTGCCAGCAGTGGAGGGACGGCCCCCCAAGAGACCCAGTACTTC. It encodes CASSGGTAPQETQYF. Complete variable domain (other parts from reference TRBV2 and TRBJ2-5): EPEVTQTPSHQVTQMGQEVILRCVPISNHLYFYWYRQILGQKVEFLVSFYNNEISEKSEIFDDQFSVERPDGSNFTLKIRSTKLEDSAMYFCASSGGTAPQETQYFGPGTRLLVL.

This clonotype occurred a few times. The genes are TRBV19 and TRBJ2-2; D possibly corresponds to TRBD2 (6 bases). The V and J ends lost 3 bases and 4 bases respectively, with 12 bases between them. This CDR3 comprises 15 residues. Looked up from germline, CDR1 is LNHDA and CDR2 is SQIVND (reference sequence). As DNA, the CDR3 is TGTGCCAGTAGTATGGCGGCGGGGTTCACCGGGGAGCTGTTTTTT. As protein: CASSMAAGFTGELFF.

This clonotype has ten or more counts. J is TRBJ1-4 and V is TRBV5-6, with D unresolved. CDR1 is SGHDT and CDR2 is YYEEEE in the germline V gene. The V and J ends lost 0 bases and 8 bases respectively, with 11 bases between them. This CDR3 has 14 amino acids. CDR3 nucleotides: TGTGCCAGCAGCTTGGTAGGGTCGGGAGAAAAACTGTTTTTT. The encoded protein is CASSLVGSGEKLFF.

The V and J genes are TRBV11-2 and TRBJ2-3; 15 bases are a match to TRBD2. Germline trimming cut 5 bases from V and 5 bases from J; bases unmatched to any gene: 11. Germline V gene lookup returns CDR1 SGHAT and CDR2 FQNNGV. The CDR3 spans 18 residues. The CDR3 coding sequence is TGTGCCAGCAGCCGACGGACTAGCGGGAGGGCCTTTGGAGATACGCAGTATTTT. Protein sequence: CASSRRTSGRAFGDTQYF. The full variable domain, with the rest looked up from reference TRBV11-2 and TRBJ2-3, is EAGVAQSPRYKIIEKRQSVAFWCNPISGHATLYWYQQILGQGPKLLIQFQNNGVVDDSQLPKDRFSAERLKGVDSTLKIQPAKLEDSAVYLCASSRRTSGRAFGDTQYFGPGTRLTVL.

The V call is TRBV20-1, the J call TRBJ1-5; 12 bases line up with TRBD1. CDR3 length: 14 residues. Germline V CDR1 and CDR2: DFQATT, SNEGSKA (reference sequence). The V gene end was trimmed by 6 bases and the J gene end by 0 bases; junction bases not matched to a gene: 0. As DNA, the CDR3 is TGCAGTGCGGGACAGGGGGCTAGCAATCAGCCCCAGCATTTT. Translation gives CSAGQGASNQPQHF.

The CDR3: CAWNRAPNPYEQYF. In DNA, the CDR3 is TGTGCCTGGAACCGGGCCCCAAACCCCTACGAGCAGTACTTC. The chain uses TRBV30 and TRBJ2-7; D gene ambiguous. Trimming cost V 4 bases and J 2 bases, with 15 bases left between them. The V gene's germline CDR1 is GTSNPN and CDR2 SVGIG (reference sequence). The CDR3 length is 14 residues.

This clonotype was seen a few times. This sequence joins TRBV4-2 and TRBJ1-4; D is ambiguous. Germline V lookup: CDR1 LGHNA, CDR2 YNFKEQ. There are 17 residues in the CDR3. V was trimmed by 1 base and J by 0 bases, leaving 12 bases between them. CDR3 protein: CASSQVVGSSTNEKLFF. CDR3 bases: TGTGCCAGCAGCCAAGTCGTAGGGTCATCAACTAATGAAAAACTGTTTTTT.

The V gene is TRBV9, the J gene TRBJ2-2; D possibly corresponds to TRBD2 (5 bases). The CDR3 is made up of 14 amino acids. Germline-derived CDR1 and CDR2 are SGDLS and YYNGEE. Trimming took off 4 bases at V and 0 bases at J, with 7 bases between the two ends. CDR3 nucleotides: TGTGCCAGCAGCCCGGACTCGAACACCGGGGAGCTGTTTTTT. Translation: CASSPDSNTGELFF.

The chain is built from TRBV20-1 and TRBJ1-1, with unresolved D. Germline values: CDR1 DFQATT, CDR2 SNEGSKA (reference sequence). The V end was cut by 0 bases, the J end by 5 bases, with 7 bases between. This CDR3 is built from 12 residues. The CDR3 reads CSARDPGTEAFF. The CDR3 DNA follows: TGCAGTGCTAGAGATCCGGGAACTGAAGCTTTCTTT.

This chain connects TRBV12-3 or TRBV12-4 to TRBJ2-3; 7 bases fit TRBD2. The CDR3 totals 15 residues. V dropped 5 bases and J dropped 3; count of bases not matched to a gene: 8. The CDR3, as DNA: TGTGCCAGCAGTCCCTTGGCGGGAGCGACAGATACGCAGTATTTT. Its translation: CASSPLAGATDTQYF.

The sample holds a few counts of this clonotype. J is TRBJ2-5 and V is TRBV6-6; D tentatively fits TRBD1 or TRBD2 (5 bases each). The germline V gene has CDR1 MNHNY and CDR2 SVGAGI (reference sequence). CDR3 length: 13 amino acids. Trimming pared 6 bases from V and 5 bases from J, leaving 13 bases between. CDR3 amino acids: CASRRGLTETQYF. The CDR3 coding sequence is TGTGCCAGCAGGAGGGGTTTGACGGAGACCCAGTACTTC.

In its sample, this clonotype was seen a few times. The rearrangement links TRBV19 to TRBJ1-1, with no clear D. Germline CDR1 LNHDA, CDR2 SQIVND (reference sequence). Trimming stripped 3 bases from V and 0 bases from J, with 17 bases between. The CDR3 has 17 amino acids. Here the CDR3 DNA reads TGTGCCAGTAGTATTAGGCACCCTGGGCCCATGAACACTGAAGCTTTCTTT. Protein product: CASSIRHPGPMNTEAFF. Full variable domain (rest looked up from reference TRBV19 and TRBJ1-1): DGGITQSPKYLFRKEGQNVTLSCEQNLNHDAMYWYRQDPGQGLRLIYYSQIVNDFQKGDIAEGYSVSREKKESFPLTVTSAQKNPTAFYLCASSIRHPGPMNTEAFFGQGTRLTVV.

This clonotype was observed a handful of times. V and J are TRBV29-1 and TRBJ2-7; D may be TRBD2 (5 bases). CDR1 SQVTM and CDR2 ANQGSEA come from the germline V gene. The CDR3 runs to 12 residues. V lost 4 bases and J 3 bases, leaving 10 bases between the germline ends. CDR3 bases: TGCAGCGTTGCGGGGAGAGACTACGAGCAGTACTTC. This gives the protein CSVAGRDYEQYF.